This TCR beta chain derives from a study of OX40 agonist ivuxolimab in advanced cancers. About the full investigation: Ivuxolimab was an agonistic, fully human IgG2 monoclonal antibody directed against OX40 (CD134), a costimulatory receptor. Intravenous ivuxolimab was administered to patients every 2 weeks at six dose levels: 0.01, 0.1, 0.3, 1.5, 3 and 10 mg/kg. Of the 50 or so patients in dose escalation, 19 had hepatocellular carcinoma, some 15 had melanoma, 9 had renal cell carcinoma and 9 had head and neck cancer. The dose-escalation cohort was 80% to 90% male with a mean age of approximately 60 years, ranging from 23 to 79. Patients were allowed to have had prior anti-PD-1, anti-PD-L1 or anti-CTLA-4 therapy, and approximately 37% of the dose-escalation patients had been treated with checkpoint inhibitors. Partial responses occurred in three dose-escalation patients: two with cutaneous melanoma and one with hepatocellular carcinoma. Peripheral TCRbeta sequencing was intended to test whether TCR sequence diversity was altered and clonal T-cell expansion was caused by ivuxolimab. The paper describes the monotherapy dose-escalation part (N ≈ 51 patients) of the phase I trial of ivuxolimab. The paper's findings and limits, for the study overall: Partial responders in the 0.1-3.0 mg/kg groups had among the lowest normalized peripheral clonal expansion, especially among CD8+ T cells. Low levels of normalized T-cell clonal expansion were also seen in some nonresponding patients. After ivuxolimab, expanded clones were on average more numerous among CD8+ T cells than among CD4+ T cells. Clonal expansion of both CD4+ and CD8+ blood T cells was observed from baseline to week 6 at doses 0.1 to 3.0 mg/kg. Which antigens the clonally expanded peripheral T cells were specific for was not determined.

Patients with autoimmune disease history or receiving systemic immunosuppression were excluded from the trial. Peripheral blood for TCR sequencing was collected from all dose cohorts at baseline, on cycle 4 day 1, and on cycle 7 day 1. The samples were drawn from a first-in-human, open-label, multicenter phase I dose-escalation trial of ivuxolimab. Adults with locally advanced or metastatic melanoma, renal cell, hepatocellular, or head and neck squamous cell carcinoma were enrolled in the trial. Before TCR sequencing, CD4+ T cells and CD8+ T cells were sorted from peripheral blood as separate populations. Genomic DNA was isolated from the sorted cells so that the TCRbeta CDR3 region could be sequenced. TCRbeta CDR3 regions were sequenced using the immunoSEQ Assay. Here the immuneACCESS table is served through TCRdb, limited to in-frame sequences with V and J called. Missing clones are a known gap in these copies; in checked studies unresolved V genes cover under half, and the rest lacks a known reason. A total of tens of thousands of clones appear in this sample, 75% to 90% of them only once. Approximately 0.91% of the sample is held by the ten biggest clonotypes.

Details on this clone: Its antigen has not been determined. No much larger clonotype is one base removed from it; base qualities were not supplied.

From the germline V gene (reference sequence), CDR1 is MNHEY and CDR2 is SMNVEV. The CDR3 spans 16 residues, from the cysteine through the phenylalanine. Just the 48-base CDR3 DNA is kept, in frame starting at base 1. For this chain, trimming is 5 bases at the V end and 1 base at the J end, and the number of junction bases without a gene match is 8. The material sequenced was CD4+ or CD8+ T cells sorted from blood, taken in a trial of the OX40 agonist ivuxolimab. The V gene is TRBV27 and the J gene is TRBJ2-3, with 8 bases in between that match TRBD2. This TCR derives from an adult with an advanced solid tumor such as melanoma, head and neck, liver or kidney cancer. The sequence in DNA is TGTGCCAGCAGTAACCCGCGCGGGGGGCGCACAGATACGCAGTATTTT. The resulting protein is CASSNPRGGRTDTQYF.